A selection of T cell receptor beta chains follows, all from one sample in a study of glioma-infiltrating T cells. MiXCR was run by TCRdb on the multiplex PCR reads, yielding one entry per CDR3 protein. The sample shows roughly 100,000 distinct CDR3 sequences, less than 30% of them seen only once. Sequenced: glioma tissue, nonneoplastic brain tissue, or PBMCs (not recorded which). These receptor sequences come from a human donor with low-grade glioma or glioblastoma, undergoing nonglioma brain surgery, or in good health (not recorded which). Each CDR3 is given with its conserved first and last residue. The order of the fields is D gene, CDR3 length, V gene, J gene, clone size, CDR3 DNA, CDR3 protein. D genes are given only for firm matches. Rows may omit the clone size; those that give it use once, few, many or a size class.

NA	14	TRBV19	TRBJ1-5	NA	TGTGCCAGTAACCCATGGGGAACCAATCAGCCCCAGCATTTT	CASNPWGTNQPQHF
NA	14	TRBV20-1	TRBJ1-1	NA	TGCAGTGCCAGGAGGGCAGGCCCGTACACTGAAGCTTTCTTT	CSARRAGPYTEAFF
NA	13	TRBV27	TRBJ1-2	many	TGTGCCAGCAGTTTATCAACCGTGGGTGGCTACACCTTC	CASSLSTVGGYTF
NA	11	TRBV29-1	TRBJ1-1	many	TGCAGCGTTGGGGTGACGGTCGAAGCTTTCTTT	CSVGVTVEAFF
NA	16	TRBV7-2	TRBJ1-6	few	TGTGCCAGCAGCCGCTTAGGGGCTTCCTATAATTCACCCCTCCACTTT	CASSRLGASYNSPLHF
TRBD2	14	TRBV7-3	TRBJ2-3	few	TGTGCCAGCAGCCTGGGACTAGCCACAGATACGCAGTATTTT	CASSLGLATDTQYF
NA	15	TRBV7-2	TRBJ2-3	many	TGTGCCAGCAGCCTGCGGGGACACGCGTCAGATACGCAGTATTTT	CASSLRGHASDTQYF
NA	13	TRBV10-3	TRBJ1-2	NA	TGTGCCATCACCCCGAGAGCTACCTATGGCTACACCTTC	CAITPRATYGYTF
TRBD1	16	TRBV4-2	TRBJ2-7	few	TGTGCCAGCAGCCGAACACCGGGACAGGCCTCCTACGAGCAGTACTTC	CASSRTPGQASYEQYF
NA	13	TRBV7-9	TRBJ2-5	NA	TGTGCCAGCAGCTTAAATCCCGTGGGGACCCAGTACTTC	CASSLNPVGTQYF
TRBD2	20	TRBV28	TRBJ2-1	many	TGTGCCAGCAGTTCCCCTGGAACTAGCGGGGGTTCGAGCTCCTACAATGAGCAGTTCTTC	CASSSPGTSGGSSSYNEQFF
NA	16	TRBV6-1	TRBJ2-1	many	TGTGCCAGCAGTTCCCTCCAGGGAAGTGGGTACAATGAGCAGTTCTTC	CASSSLQGSGYNEQFF
TRBD2	16	TRBV5-6	TRBJ2-3	NA	TGTGCCAGCAGCTCATTACTAGCGGGGAGCACAGATACGCAGTATTTT	CASSSLLAGSTDTQYF
NA	16	TRBV2	TRBJ2-1	many	TGTGCCAGCAGTGAAGCCAGTGGGCGGAACTACAATGAGCAGTTCTTC	CASSEASGRNYNEQFF
NA	16	TRBV28	TRBJ2-3	many	TGTGCCAGCAGTTTAGCTTCAGGGGTAAGAACAGATACGCAGTATTTT	CASSLASGVRTDTQYF
NA	14	TRBV5-1	TRBJ2-5	once	TGCGCCAGCAGCTTCTCAGGGGGGGAAGAGACCCAGTACTTC	CASSFSGGEETQYF
NA	16	TRBV7-9	TRBJ1-2	few	TGTGCCAGCAGCTTATATAGTGGGGAGGAAAGGAATGGCTACACCTTC	CASSLYSGEERNGYTF
NA	13	TRBV6-1	TRBJ1-2	many	TGTGCCAGCAGTCTAACAGGGTCTCTTGGCTACACCTTC	CASSLTGSLGYTF
NA	17	TRBV12-3/TRBV12-4	TRBJ2-7	few	TGTGCCAGCAGTTCCACCCACGGGGCCAGGGGCTCCTACGAGCAGTACTTC	CASSSTHGARGSYEQYF
NA	15	TRBV4-1	TRBJ2-7	NA	TGCGCCAGCAGCCAAGAAGATGCCGCGGCCTACGAGCAGTACTTC	CASSQEDAAAYEQYF
NA	15	TRBV6-2/TRBV6-3	TRBJ2-7	NA	TGTGCCAGCAGTTATTCAGGGAGTGGAATCTACGAGCAGTACTTC	CASSYSGSGIYEQYF
NA	15	TRBV6-1	TRBJ2-7	once	TGTGCCAGCAGCAAAGATCCGACAGATTCCTACGAGCAGTACTTC	CASSKDPTDSYEQYF
NA	14	TRBV18	TRBJ1-1	many	TGTGCCAGCTCACCAAAGGCAGACAACACTGAAGCTTTCTTT	CASSPKADNTEAFF
NA	13	TRBV20-1	TRBJ2-1	few	TGCAGTGCTAGAGGCCTATTAGGCCCCCGAAGGTTCTTC	CSARGLLGPRRFF
NA	12	TRBV7-3	TRBJ1-4	few	TGTGCCAGCGGTTTGACTAATGAAAAACTGTTTTTT	CASGLTNEKLFF
TRBD1	12	TRBV6-6	TRBJ2-7	many	TGTGCCAGCAGTTACTCGAGGACAGGGTTGTACTTC	CASSYSRTGLYF
TRBD2	15	TRBV6-1	TRBJ2-2	many	TGTGCCAGCAGACAGCGGGGGAGGAACACCGGGGAGCTGTTTTTT	CASRQRGRNTGELFF
NA	15	TRBV20-1	TRBJ2-3	many	TGCAGTGCCCTCCCGCCGCGGGGTATTTGGGATACGCAGTATTTT	CSALPPRGIWDTQYF
NA	15	TRBV4-3	TRBJ1-2	NA	TGCGCCAGCAGCCAACGTCACCGCACTAACTATGGCTACACCTTC	CASSQRHRTNYGYTF
TRBD2	17	TRBV29-1	TRBJ2-3	few	TGCAGCGTGTCTCCTAGCGGGGGGCGTCGTGGCACAGATACGCAGTATTTT	CSVSPSGGRRGTDTQYF
NA	16	TRBV20-1	TRBJ1-5	NA	TGCAGTGCTGTATCCGGAGGGGTAAGGAACAATCAGCCCCAGCATTTT	CSAVSGGVRNNQPQHF
TRBD2	18	TRBV5-1	TRBJ2-1	NA	TGCGCCAGCAGCTTCACACGGACTAGCGGGGGTACCTACAATGAGCAGTTCTTC	CASSFTRTSGGTYNEQFF
TRBD1	17	TRBV18	TRBJ1-1	NA	TGTGCCAGCTCACCAAAACAGGGGGCGGTTGGTGACACTGAAGCTTTCTTT	CASSPKQGAVGDTEAFF
NA	13	TRBV6-6	TRBJ1-5	NA	TGTGCCAGCTGGGGAGGTAGAAGTCAGCCCCAGCATTTT	CASWGGRSQPQHF
NA	13	TRBV29-1	TRBJ1-2	NA	TGCAGCGTTGAGGTCAGCTCCCACGGTGGCTACACCTTC	CSVEVSSHGGYTF
TRBD2	13	TRBV29-1	TRBJ2-1	few	TGCAGCGTTGAAAGGGCTAGCGGGGGCGAGCAGTTCTTC	CSVERASGGEQFF
NA	14	TRBV9	TRBJ2-5	NA	TGTGCCAGCAGCGCCCCTGTGTCCACGGGGACCCAGTACTTC	CASSAPVSTGTQYF
NA	18	TRBV4-1	TRBJ1-6	few	TGCGCCAGCAGCCCCCAGGCTGGGATAAGCTCCTATAATTCACCCCTCCACTTT	CASSPQAGISSYNSPLHF
NA	18	TRBV18	TRBJ2-1	NA	TGTGCCAGCTCACTAACAACCATAGCACAGGGAAAAAACAATGAGCAGTTCTTC	CASSLTTIAQGKNNEQFF
TRBD2	16	TRBV20-1	TRBJ2-3	many	TGCAGTGCTAATCGACTAGCGGGGGGGAGTGGAGATACGCAGTATTTT	CSANRLAGGSGDTQYF
TRBD2	15	TRBV7-2	TRBJ2-7	many	TGTGCCAGCAGTTTTAGCGGGGGGATCTCCTACGAGCAGTACTTC	CASSFSGGISYEQYF
NA	11	TRBV19	TRBJ2-5	NA	TGTGCCAGTGGTAGAGAAGAGACCCAGTACTTC	CASGREETQYF
NA	13	TRBV12-3/TRBV12-4	TRBJ2-1	few	TGTGCCAGCAGTTACAGGTTGTTCAATGAGCAGTTCTTC	CASSYRLFNEQFF
NA	16	TRBV5-1	TRBJ1-6	few	TGCGCCAGCAGCTTGGAGTCAGGGACATATAATTCACCCCTCCACTTT	CASSLESGTYNSPLHF
NA	16	TRBV27	TRBJ1-5	many	TGTGCCAGCAGCATCGAGGGTGGGGGGTTTTCTCAGCCCCAGCATTTT	CASSIEGGGFSQPQHF
NA	13	TRBV29-1	TRBJ1-2	few	TGCAGCGTTGGATACGGCAGGGATTATGGCTACACCTTC	CSVGYGRDYGYTF
NA	15	TRBV7-2	TRBJ1-1	many	TGTGCCAGCAGCTTAGCGGCCGCTATGAACACTGAAGCTTTCTTT	CASSLAAAMNTEAFF
TRBD1	14	TRBV6-1	TRBJ1-5	many	TGTGCCAGCACCGTACAGGGGGGATATCAGCCCCAGCATTTT	CASTVQGGYQPQHF